Below, 24 T cell receptor beta chains from the same sample are listed, as sequenced in a study of cytomegalovirus exposure and HLA in healthy donors. In the PCR, 60 Vbeta and 13 Jbeta primers were used. Clones were read by immunoSEQ multiplex PCR, and TCRdb kept only the in-frame ones, dropping some. Of 200,000 to 250,000 clones listed, roughly 85% are singletons. Specimen: PBMCs. These receptors came from a girl aged 2-10 years in good health and CMV-seronegative.

The chain is built from TRBV5-1 and TRBJ2-5, with 11 bases identical to TRBD2. The junction had 15 bases not matched to a gene; V was cut back by 0 bases and J by 5 bases. In germline, CDR1 is SGHRS, CDR2 YFSETQ. This CDR3 has 19 residues. The CDR3 DNA sequence: TGCGCCAGCAGCTTGGGAGCTAATTGCCTAGCGGGGGGTTGGGAGACCCAGTACTTC. This gives the protein CASSLGANCLAGGWETQYF.

The chain carries TRBV27 and TRBJ1-2; perhaps TRBD1 as D (6 bases). The CDR3 is 14 residues long. V lost 2 bases and J 8 bases, leaving 15 bases between the germline ends. CDR1 and CDR2 (germline): MNHEY, SMNVEV (reference sequence). The CDR3 region is CASSLRGGLRGYTF. The CDR3 nucleotides are TGTGCCAGCAGTTTAAGGGGGGGGCTAAGGGGCTACACCTTC.

The chain couples TRBV2 to TRBJ2-3; D possibly corresponds to TRBD1 (6 bases). CDR3 length: 15 residues. Germline CDR1 SNHLY, CDR2 FYNNEI. V gave up 7 bases and J gave up 0 bases, with 14 bases separating them. This CDR3 is CASIRQAFSTDTQYF. In DNA form, the CDR3 reads TGTGCCAGCATTAGACAGGCGTTTAGCACAGATACGCAGTATTTT.

This rearrangement joins TRBV2 to TRBJ1-1; 7 bases fit TRBD1. Trimming took 6 bases from V and 3 from J; bases not matched to a gene: 7. Germline V gene sequence: CDR1 SNHLY, CDR2 FYNNEI. CDR3 length equals 14 residues. CDR3: CASRDRDSYTEAFF. CDR3 sequence (DNA): TGTGCCAGCAGGGACCGGGACAGTTACACTGAAGCTTTCTTT.

V usage is TRBV5-1 and J usage is TRBJ2-5; D perhaps matches TRBD2 (7 bases). The CDR3 runs 15 residues. Trimming removed 0 bases from V and 7 bases from J, with 16 bases in between. The germline CDR1 and CDR2 sequences are SGHRS and YFSETQ. CDR3 coding DNA: TGCGCCAGCAGCTTGGATCGGGGGGCCCAGGGGACCCAGTACTTC. Residues: CASSLDRGAQGTQYF.

The rearrangement uses TRBV5-1 and TRBJ1-2; D is possibly TRBD1 (5 bases). V was cut by 4 bases and J by 4 bases, with 23 bases left in between. CDR3 length equals 17 residues. CDR1 is SGHRS, CDR2 YFSETQ, per germline. The CDR3 is CASSQRASSGVGYGYTF. The CDR3, as DNA: TGCGCCAGCAGCCAGAGGGCGAGTTCGGGGGTGGGCTATGGCTACACCTTC.

This clone was counted once. J is TRBJ2-2 and V is TRBV2; 9 bases map to TRBD1. The V and J ends lost 5 bases and 6 bases, in that order; junction bases with no gene match: 7. Germline-derived CDR1 and CDR2 are SNHLY and FYNNEI. The CDR3 sequence is 15 residues long. The CDR3 DNA reads as TGTGCCAGCAGTCGGACAGGGGTAGTTCCCGGGGAGCTGTTTTTT. Its protein is CASSRTGVVPGELFF.

V usage is TRBV7-3 and J usage is TRBJ1-1; perhaps TRBD1 as D (5 bases). V dropped 2 bases and J dropped 1 base, with 8 bases sitting between them. The CDR3 has 14 residues. Germline CDR1 reads SGHTA; CDR2 reads FQGTGA. In nucleotides, the CDR3 is TGTGCCAGCAGCTTAGGGCAGGGGAACACTGAAGCTTTCTTT. As protein: CASSLGQGNTEAFF.

The chain uses TRBV5-6 and TRBJ2-5; 10 positions agree with TRBD1. The ends lost 4 bases at V and 5 bases at J; junction bases unmatched: 2. In germline, CDR1 is SGHDT, CDR2 YYEEEE. This CDR3 spans 13 amino acids. The CDR3 spells CASSPTGGETQYF. CDR3 nucleotides: TGTGCCAGCAGCCCGACAGGGGGCGAGACCCAGTACTTC.

The genes are TRBV25-1 and TRBJ2-1, with TRBD1 identical over 8 bases. CDR3 length: 15 residues. V gave up 5 bases and J gave up 2 bases; unmatched junction bases: 5. In germline, CDR1 is MGHDK, CDR2 SYGVNS. CDR3 in DNA: TGTGCCAGCAGTTCCCAGGGGGCACCCTACAATGAGCAGTTCTTC. This sequence encodes CASSSQGAPYNEQFF.

The chain couples TRBV29-1 to TRBJ2-1; TRBD2 agrees at 8 bases. The CDR3 loop spans 14 amino acids. The germline V gene has CDR1 SQVTM and CDR2 ANQGSEA. Trimming cost V 3 bases and J 4 bases; bases outside gene matches: 5. CDR3 DNA: TGCAGCGTTGAGATAACTAGCGGTTACAATGAGCAGTTCTTC. Its protein is CSVEITSGYNEQFF.

The rearrangement links TRBV7-9 to TRBJ2-1, with 7 bases fitting TRBD2. V lost 3 bases and J lost 4; bases outside the gene matches: 6. In germline, CDR1 is SEHNR, CDR2 FQNEAQ (reference sequence). The CDR3 is 15 amino acids. The CDR3 reads CASSLFGGNYNEQFF. The CDR3 DNA follows: TGTGCCAGCAGCTTGTTCGGGGGGAATTACAATGAGCAGTTCTTC.

The chain employs TRBV19 and TRBJ1-2, with TRBD1 matching over 9 bases. Germline-derived CDR1 and CDR2 are LNHDA and SQIVND (reference sequence). The CDR3 has 14 amino acids. V shed 6 bases and J 2 bases; nucleotides not matched to a gene: 4. Here the CDR3 reads CASRGTGRNYGYTF. The DNA for the CDR3 is TGTGCCAGTAGAGGGACAGGGCGAAACTATGGCTACACCTTC.

The chain combines TRBV6-1 with TRBJ2-7; possibly TRBD1 for D (5 bases). The germline V gene has CDR1 MNHNS and CDR2 SASEGT. V was pared by 4 bases and J by 0 bases, with 10 bases between. The CDR3 totals 14 residues. CDR3 in amino acids: CASSAPDTSYEQYF. In nucleotides, the CDR3 is TGTGCCAGCAGTGCCCCGGACACCTCCTACGAGCAGTACTTC.

The chain recombines TRBV4-1 with TRBJ1-5, with D uncertain. This CDR3 is 14 amino acids long. From germline, CDR1 is MGHRA and CDR2 YSYEKL. The germline V and J ends were trimmed by 6 bases and 4 bases, with 13 bases remaining between them. The CDR3 sequence is CASSLAGRNQPQHF. CDR3 DNA: TGCGCCAGCAGTCTAGCAGGAAGAAATCAGCCCCAGCATTTT.

The table lists this clone with a few counts. The chain is built from TRBV2 and TRBJ1-6, with 8 nucleotides matching TRBD1. Germline lookup yields CDR1 SNHLY and CDR2 FYNNEI. CDR3 length: 15 residues. The trim removed 3 bases at V and 5 bases at J, leaving 3 bases unmatched. The DNA for the CDR3 is TGTGCCAGCAGTGAGGGCAGGGGGCATAATTCACCCCTCCACTTT. It is translated as CASSEGRGHNSPLHF.

This sequence joins TRBV10-3 and TRBJ2-6; D perhaps matches TRBD1 (5 bases). The CDR3 loop spans 12 amino acids. Trimming left V 9 bases short and J 4 bases short, with 7 bases between. Germline V lookup: CDR1 ENHRY, CDR2 SYGVKD. In DNA form, the CDR3 reads TGTGCCATGGACACGGGGGCCAACGTCCTGACTTTC. Translated: CAMDTGANVLTF.

This sequence joins TRBV10-3 and TRBJ2-1; 9 nucleotides agree with TRBD2. CDR1 is ENHRY and CDR2 is SYGVKD in the germline V gene. V was clipped by 5 bases and J by 6 bases; unmatched bases: 11. This CDR3 has 16 residues. The CDR3 DNA is TGTGCCATCAGTAATCCGGGACTAGCAGAATCCAATGAGCAGTTCTTC. Its translation: CAISNPGLAESNEQFF.

The J gene is TRBJ2-7, the V gene TRBV10-2, with 11 bases matching TRBD2. There are 14 residues in the CDR3. With V trimmed by 8 bases and J by 7 bases, 10 bases remained unmatched. Germline CDR1 and CDR2: WSHSY and SAAADI. The CDR3 is CASYSGRARREQYF. The DNA of the CDR3 is TGCGCCAGCTATAGCGGGAGGGCCCGTCGGGAGCAGTACTTC.

Concerning this clone: Germline and junction disagree at one end, which may indicate a read error. The chain links TRBV19 to TRBJ1-5; D gene ambiguous. This CDR3 region has 12 residues. CDR1 LNHDA and CDR2 SQIVND come from the germline V gene (reference sequence). For the CDR3, the DNA is TGTGCCAGTAGTCCCCAGATGGAGCCCCGGCATTTT. It is translated as CASSPQMEPRHF.

This chain joins TRBV7-3 and TRBJ2-5; 9 nucleotides agree with TRBD2. This CDR3 is built from 17 residues. Trimming took 2 bases from V and 1 from J; bases not matched to a gene: 8. CDR1 is SGHTA and CDR2 is FQGTGA in the germline V gene. CDR3 sequence (DNA): TGTGCCAGCAGCTTAGGCGGGGGGGGACCTTTCCAAGAGACCCAGTACTTC. Its translation: CASSLGGGGPFQETQYF.

This rearrangement joins TRBV6-1 to TRBJ2-2, with no clear D. The germline CDR1 and CDR2 sequences are MNHNS and SASEGT. V was cut by 10 bases and J by 9 bases, with 15 bases left in between. The CDR3 length is 12 residues. CDR3 region: CATAFGSRELFF. The CDR3 coding sequence is TGTGCCACCGCATTCGGTTCGAGGGAGCTGTTTTTT.

This clone was found once. The chain has TRBV5-4 and TRBJ2-7; TRBD1 might be the D (6 bases). Trimming removed 2 bases from V and 1 base from J, with 13 bases in between. From germline, CDR1 is SGHNT and CDR2 YYREEE (reference sequence). The CDR3 runs 15 residues. This chain's CDR3 is CASSLGAGASYEQYF. The CDR3 bases are TGTGCCAGCAGCTTAGGGGCAGGGGCATCCTACGAGCAGTACTTC.

The rearrangement uses TRBV27 and TRBJ1-1, with D unclear. Trimming shortened V by 3 bases and J by 2 bases, and 7 bases separated the two germline ends. CDR1 is MNHEY and CDR2 is SMNVEV in the germline V gene (reference sequence). This CDR3 is 13 amino acids long. The CDR3 loop is CASSFSLNTEAFF. CDR3 DNA: TGTGCCAGCAGTTTTTCTCTCAACACTGAAGCTTTCTTT.